Listed below are T cell receptor beta chains from one sample, sequenced in a study of blood T cells in healthy people across ages. MiXCR, run by TCRdb on the 5' RACE reads, gives a single entry per CDR3 protein. The sample carries 890,000 or so distinct CDR3 sequences, around 68% recorded once. The sample consisted of blood. The source is a man aged 25-40 years in good health. Both conserved end residues are part of each CDR3. A D gene is named only where the DNA matches it firmly. Clone size is stated in some rows and not others, as once, few, many or a class when expanded.

clone_size,v_call,d_call,j_call,cdr3_aa,cdr3_nt
-,TRBV7-2,-,TRBJ2-7,CASSPPRGDAAYEQYF,TGTGCCAGCAGCCCACCGAGGGGGGACGCAGCCTACGAGCAGTACTTC
few,TRBV4-3,-,TRBJ1-4,CASSQGARASQDEKLFF,TGCGCCAGCAGCCAAGGGGCCAGGGCGTCGCAAGATGAAAAACTGTTTTTT
-,TRBV11-2,-,TRBJ2-3,CASSLGTGYSTDTQYF,TGTGCCAGCAGCTTAGGGACCGGATACAGCACAGATACGCAGTATTTT
-,TRBV3-1,-,TRBJ2-7,CASSRNLLIYEQYF,TGTGCCAGCAGCCGAAACCTCCTCATCTACGAGCAGTACTTC
-,TRBV3-1,-,TRBJ1-5,CAGSQGPNQPQHF,TGTGCCGGCAGCCAAGGGCCCAATCAGCCCCAGCATTTT
-,TRBV7-2,TRBD2,TRBJ2-1,CASSFPLAGKETQFF,TGTGCCAGCAGCTTTCCGCTAGCGGGCAAAGAGACCCAGTTCTTC
-,TRBV12-3/TRBV12-4,-,TRBJ2-4,CASSPFRTLAKNIQYF,TGTGCCAGCAGTCCTTTCCGGACTCTAGCCAAAAACATTCAGTACTTC
-,TRBV4-2,TRBD1,TRBJ2-7,CASSREPQGVVAYEQYF,TGTGCCAGCAGTCGGGAGCCACAGGGGGTCGTAGCCTACGAGCAGTACTTC
-,TRBV12-3/TRBV12-4,-,TRBJ2-3,CASRLWEATQYF,TGTGCCAGCAGATTGTGGGAGGCTACGCAGTATTTT
-,TRBV21-1,-,TRBJ2-1,CASSNHRGSGCCEQFF,TGTGCCAGCAGCAACCACAGGGGGAGCGGCTGCTGTGAGCAGTTCTTC
-,TRBV3-1,TRBD2,TRBJ2-3,CASSLLAGGPTDTQYF,TGTGCCAGCAGCCTATTAGCGGGGGGGCCCACAGATACGCAGTATTTT
few,TRBV5-1,TRBD1,TRBJ2-7,CASSSDRDYEQYF,TGCGCCAGCAGCTCCGACAGGGACTACGAGCAGTACTTC
-,TRBV12-3/TRBV12-4,-,TRBJ1-2,CASRLPGTPYGYTF,TGTGCCAGCAGACTTCCTGGGACTCCCTATGGCTACACCTTC
-,TRBV4-1,-,TRBJ1-2,CASSQDGRAGGYTF,TGCGCCAGCAGCCAAGATGGAAGGGCGGGAGGCTACACCTTC
few,TRBV12-3/TRBV12-4,TRBD1,TRBJ2-5,CASSHTGAGETQYF,TGTGCCAGCAGCCATACAGGGGCCGGGGAGACCCAGTACTTC
-,TRBV11-2,-,TRBJ2-7,CASSLNRDPEQYF,TGTGCCAGCAGCCTCAACAGGGATCCCGAGCAGTACTTC
few,TRBV12-3/TRBV12-4,-,TRBJ2-1,CASGGAGEGNEQFF,TGTGCTTCCGGTGGGGCAGGGGAAGGTAATGAGCAGTTCTTC
few,TRBV7-9,-,TRBJ2-5,CASSVGNREQETQYF,TGTGCCAGCAGCGTAGGCAACAGGGAACAAGAGACCCAGTACTTC
-,TRBV15,-,TRBJ2-5,CATSRESETQYF,TGTGCCACCAGCAGAGAGTCGGAGACCCAGTACTTC
few,TRBV20-1,TRBD2,TRBJ2-5,CSASGTSGGGPQETQYF,TGCAGTGCTTCCGGGACTAGCGGGGGAGGCCCCCAAGAGACCCAGTACTTC
-,TRBV21-1,-,TRBJ2-7,CASSNPTETYEQYF,TGCGCCAGCAGCAATCCCACCGAGACCTACGAGCAGTACTTC
few,TRBV9,-,TRBJ2-6,CASSVVGYGDVLTF,TGTGCCAGCAGCGTAGTTGGGTACGGCGATGTCCTGACTTTC
-,TRBV20-1,TRBD2,TRBJ2-3,CSATQSGGRPDTQYF,TGCAGTGCCACACAGAGCGGGGGGCGTCCAGATACGCAGTATTTT
-,TRBV4-3,TRBD2,TRBJ2-5,CASSRYSGVAETQYF,TGCGCCAGCAGCAGGTATAGCGGGGTCGCGGAGACCCAGTACTTC